This T cell receptor beta chain was sequenced for a study of T cells in localized non-small cell lung cancer. Findings and caveats of the study: Heterogeneity remains possible because sequencing was limited to only one tumor region. Uninvolved adjacent lung had higher T cell clonality than tumor and all other tissues.

The V end was cut by 4 bases, the J end by 4 bases, with 4 bases between. The CDR3 runs 12 residues. Germline assignment: CDR1 LNHDA and CDR2 SQIVND (reference sequence). Data came from immunoSEQ multiplex PCR; TCRdb stores just in-frame clones and leaves some out. The sample has 25,000 to 30,000 clones, 75% to 85% seen once. Comments on this clone: The antigen is not known.

The TCR sequence derives from a woman aged 35-75 years with stage I lung adenocarcinoma. The chain has TRBV19 and TRBJ1-4; D remains ambiguous. Sequencing used peripheral blood, obtained before any cancer treatment. CDR3 protein: CASSRSNEKLFF. For the CDR3, the DNA is TGTGCCAGTAGTAGGAGTAATGAAAAACTGTTTTTT.